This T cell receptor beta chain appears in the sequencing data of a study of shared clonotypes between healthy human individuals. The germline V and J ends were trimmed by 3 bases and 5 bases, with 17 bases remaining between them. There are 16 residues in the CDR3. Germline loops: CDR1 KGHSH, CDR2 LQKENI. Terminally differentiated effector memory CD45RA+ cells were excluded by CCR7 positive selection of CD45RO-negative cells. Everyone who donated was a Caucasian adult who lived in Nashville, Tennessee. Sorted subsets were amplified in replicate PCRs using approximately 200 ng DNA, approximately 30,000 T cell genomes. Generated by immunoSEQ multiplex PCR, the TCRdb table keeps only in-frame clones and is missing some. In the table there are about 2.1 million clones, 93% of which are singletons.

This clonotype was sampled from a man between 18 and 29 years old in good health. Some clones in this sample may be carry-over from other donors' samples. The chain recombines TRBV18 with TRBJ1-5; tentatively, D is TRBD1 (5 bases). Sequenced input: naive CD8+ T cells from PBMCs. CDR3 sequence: CASSPVSWGGDQPQHF. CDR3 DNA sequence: TGTGCCAGCTCACCTGTGTCGTGGGGAGGGGATCAGCCCCAGCATTTT.